This is a list of T cell receptor beta chains from one sample in a study of OX40 agonist ivuxolimab in advanced cancers. Generated by immunoSEQ multiplex PCR, the TCRdb table keeps only in-frame clones and is missing some. The sample comprises just over 30,000 clones, roughly 86% of which are singletons, and around a quarter rests with the top ten. This material consisted of CD4+ or CD8+ T cells sorted from blood, taken in a trial of the OX40 agonist ivuxolimab. The receptors shown here come from an adult with an advanced solid tumor such as melanoma, head and neck, liver or kidney cancer. CDR3s include the opening cysteine and the closing phenylalanine or tryptophan. Each record gives: D gene, V gene, CDR3 protein. A D gene is named only where the DNA matches it firmly.

D: .
V: TRBV5-5
CDR3: CASSFYPTGDYEQYF

D: .
V: TRBV11-2
CDR3: CASSLPWGNTIYF

D: TRBD2
V: TRBV6-1
CDR3: CASSEDPAGRSYNEQFF

D: .
V: TRBV6-5
CDR3: CASSYSWGLSGNTIYF

D: TRBD1
V: TRBV19
CDR3: CASSAGTGRRNEQFF

D: .
V: TRBV7-9
CDR3: CASRSTVTHSTDTQYF

D: .
V: TRBV28
CDR3: CASKRGARNTIYF

D: .
V: TRBV2
CDR3: CASSEFGTSYEQYF

D: TRBD1
V: TRBV25-1
CDR3: CASRETTGGMNTIYF

D: TRBD1
V: TRBV7-9
CDR3: CASSLVGTGERETQYF

D: .
V: TRBV28
CDR3: CASMDSRNTGELFF

D: .
V: TRBV6-6
CDR3: CASSYRESGEQYF

D: .
V: TRBV29-1
CDR3: CSVVPSTDTQYF

D: TRBD1
V: TRBV19
CDR3: CASSMTGIGNTIYF

D: TRBD1
V: TRBV5-6
CDR3: CASSQTGGADQPQHF

D: TRBD2
V: TRBV6-1
CDR3: CASSEKGLVGGELFF

D: .
V: TRBV7-9
CDR3: CASSPDSTYGYTF

D: .
V: TRBV10-2
CDR3: CASREPSYEQYF

D: .
V: TRBV5-8
CDR3: CASSLGNRVETQYF

D: .
V: TRBV18
CDR3: CASSPFGGTEAFF

D: .
V: TRBV29-1
CDR3: CSVGELSTGEAEQFF

D: TRBD1
V: TRBV4-2
CDR3: CASSPNRGNEQYF

D: .
V: TRBV19
CDR3: CASRSYYTGELFF

D: TRBD1
V: TRBV7-2
CDR3: CASSLVQGVLTGELFF

D: TRBD2
V: TRBV7-2
CDR3: CASSRSGTSGSNTGELFF

D: TRBD2
V: TRBV28
CDR3: CASSRPHTSGRPGEQFF

D: .
V: TRBV5-1
CDR3: CASSMDMSYTEQYF

D: TRBD1
V: TRBV19
CDR3: CASRDREYNEQFF

D: .
V: TRBV28
CDR3: CASSLPLTATNEKLFF

D: TRBD1
V: TRBV5-1
CDR3: CASSPRDRNYGYTF

D: TRBD2
V: TRBV28
CDR3: CASRGAGAYNEQFF

D: .
V: TRBV7-2
CDR3: CASSLDLNYGYTF

D: .
V: TRBV27
CDR3: CANFPTGETQYF

D: TRBD2
V: TRBV11-3
CDR3: CASSLDHRLAGGTYNEQFF

D: .
V: TRBV16
CDR3: CASSQRLDGNQPQHF

D: .
V: TRBV2
CDR3: CASSVGDSGSYEQYF

D: TRBD2
V: TRBV19
CDR3: CASSDLAGERDTQYF

D: .
V: TRBV28
CDR3: CASSLATGLVETQYF

D: TRBD2
V: TRBV4-2
CDR3: CASSVELLAGYNEQFF